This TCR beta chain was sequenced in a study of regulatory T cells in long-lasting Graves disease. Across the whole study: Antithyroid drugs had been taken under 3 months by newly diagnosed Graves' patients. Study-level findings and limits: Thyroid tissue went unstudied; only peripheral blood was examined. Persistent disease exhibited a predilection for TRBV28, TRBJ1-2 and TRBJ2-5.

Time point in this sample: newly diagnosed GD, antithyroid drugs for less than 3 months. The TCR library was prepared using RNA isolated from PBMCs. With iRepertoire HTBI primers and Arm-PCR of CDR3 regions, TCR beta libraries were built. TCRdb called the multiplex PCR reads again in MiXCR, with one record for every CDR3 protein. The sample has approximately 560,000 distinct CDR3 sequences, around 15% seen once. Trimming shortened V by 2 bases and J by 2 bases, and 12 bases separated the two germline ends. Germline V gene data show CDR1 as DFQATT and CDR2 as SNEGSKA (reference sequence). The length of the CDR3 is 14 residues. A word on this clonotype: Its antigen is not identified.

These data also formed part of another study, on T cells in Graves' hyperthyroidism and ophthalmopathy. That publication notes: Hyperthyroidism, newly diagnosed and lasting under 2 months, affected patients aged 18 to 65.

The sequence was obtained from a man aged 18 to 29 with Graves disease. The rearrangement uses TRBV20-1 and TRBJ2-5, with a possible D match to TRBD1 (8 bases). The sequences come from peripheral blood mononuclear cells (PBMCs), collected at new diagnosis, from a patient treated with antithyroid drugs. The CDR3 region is CSARTGGVQETQYF. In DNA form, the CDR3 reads TGCAGTGCTAGAACAGGGGGGGTGCAAGAGACCCAGTACTTC.